This TCR beta chain appears in the sequencing data of a study of blood T cell repertoires in COVID-19. At the level of the study: Researchers got acute and convalescent COVID-19 samples from the United States, Italy and Spain. The cDNA or gDNA used as material had been derived from T cells, B-cell-depleted T cells, or PBMCs.

The protocol was immunoSEQ multiplex PCR, while the TCRdb copy is restricted to in-frame clones and leaves out a portion. This table has approximately 240,000 clones, 70% to 90% appearing once. Trimming took 4 bases from V and 9 from J, leaving 13 bases between them. Looked up from germline, CDR1 is WNHNN and CDR2 is SYGVQD (reference sequence). The CDR3 has 14 amino acids. The TCR originated in a woman aged 45 to 65 in a cohort exposed to, infected with or recovered from COVID-19 (not recorded which). This sequence joins TRBV10-1 and TRBJ1-6, with D maybe TRBD1 (6 bases). The sample was PBMCs or T cells enriched from blood (not recorded which). CDR3 coding DNA: TGCGCCAGCAGTGCCGGGACAATCAGTTCACCCCTCCACTTT. The encoded protein is CASSAGTISSPLHF.